Each of the 21 T cell receptor beta chains below was sequenced from the same sample in a study of T cells in Graves' hyperthyroidism and ophthalmopathy. Researchers amplified the TCR beta CDR3 regions from RNA transcripts. First-round RT-PCR with HTBI primers amplified the TCR CDR3 region. TCRdb re-called the multiplex PCR reads with MiXCR, one entry per CDR3 protein. The table includes under 550,000 distinct CDR3 sequences, just under 20% detected once. Sequencing was carried out using blood. These receptors came from a middle-aged man with Graves' ophthalmopathy.

This clonotype was seen a few times. The chain joins TRBV6-2 or TRBV6-3 to TRBJ1-2; D perhaps matches TRBD1 (6 bases). There are 17 residues in the CDR3. The V end lost 2 bases, the J end lost 4 bases, and 20 bases lay between the germline ends. Per germline, CDR1 MNHEY and CDR2 SVGEGT. CDR3 bases: TGTGCCAGCAGTTACCCTAAGGGACACGGGCCAACCTATGGCTACACCTTC. Residues: CASSYPKGHGPTYGYTF.

The chain couples TRBV10-3 to TRBJ2-7; tentatively, D is TRBD2 (5 bases). The germline CDR1 and CDR2 sequences are ENHRY and SYGVKD. This CDR3 region has 16 residues. V shed 6 bases and J shed 2 bases, with 20 bases lying between them. The CDR3 nucleotides read TGTGCCATCAGCGGCGTGAAGGGAGACAAACCCTACGAGCAGTACTTC. Its protein is CAISGVKGDKPYEQYF.

A few counts support this clonotype. The rearrangement links TRBV12-3 or TRBV12-4 to TRBJ1-5; D may be TRBD1 (5 bases). The CDR3 has 13 residues. This CDR3 reads CATRGVSNQPQHF. As DNA, the CDR3 is TGTGCTACTCGGGGGGTTAGCAATCAGCCCCAGCATTTT.

This clonotype was detected once. This sequence joins TRBV30 and TRBJ1-1; tentative D call: TRBD1 (6 bases). The ends were cut back, 0 bases at V and 6 bases at J, with 20 bases in the middle. CDR1 GTSNPN and CDR2 SVGIG come from the germline V gene (reference sequence). This CDR3 is built from 16 residues. The CDR3 DNA follows: TGTGCCTGGAGTGTAAGGGGGGCAAGTTGGTTGCCTGAAGCTTTCTTT. It codes for CAWSVRGASWLPEAFF.

The CDR3 loop is CASSLKRGGLNEKLFF. CDR3 nucleotides: TGCGCCAGCAGCCTCAAGCGAGGGGGCCTTAATGAAAAACTGTTTTTT. The chain has TRBV4-3 and TRBJ1-4; 7 nucleotides line up with TRBD1. The CDR3 consists of 16 residues. V lost 4 bases, J lost 4 bases, and 9 bases stayed unmatched. Germline V CDR1 and CDR2: LGHNA, YSLEER.

This chain uses TRBV6-2 or TRBV6-3 with TRBJ2-1, with 12 nucleotides matching TRBD2. The CDR3 contains 16 residues. Germline V lookup: CDR1 MNHEY, CDR2 SVGEGT. The junction had 5 bases not matched to a gene; V was cut back by 0 bases and J by 8 bases. In DNA form, the CDR3 reads TGTGCCAGCAGTTACTCACCACTAGCGGGAGGATATGAGCAGTTCTTC. Amino acid sequence: CASSYSPLAGGYEQFF.

This clonotype was observed many times. The chain combines TRBV2 with TRBJ2-7; a possible D gene is TRBD2 (5 bases). This CDR3 spans 12 amino acids. Trimming stripped 7 bases from V and 4 bases from J, with 11 bases between. Per the germline V gene, CDR1 is SNHLY and CDR2 is FYNNEI. The CDR3: CASTEDFYEQYF. The CDR3 DNA follows: TGTGCCAGCACGGAGGACTTTTACGAGCAGTACTTC.

CDR3 loop: CASTPGQTMNTEAFF. CDR3 bases: TGTGCCAGTACCCCGGGACAGACCATGAACACTGAAGCTTTCTTT. The chain links TRBV19 to TRBJ1-1; TRBD1 matches 7 bases. This CDR3 contains 15 residues. Germline CDR1 and CDR2: LNHDA and SQIVND (reference sequence). After removal of 7 bases from V and 0 bases from J, the junction contained 8 bases not matched to a gene.

For this clonotype: At one boundary the junction diverges from the germline segment, which might be a read error. V gene TRBV19 combines with J gene TRBJ1-6; 7 nucleotides match TRBD1. The V gene's germline CDR1 is LNHDA and CDR2 SQIVND (reference sequence). The CDR3 length is 15 residues. The CDR3 sequence: CASCMMGQNNSPLHF. The CDR3 DNA is TGTGCCAGTTGTATGATGGGACAGAATAATTCACCCCTCCACTTT.

J is TRBJ2-1 and V is TRBV27, with a tentative D call TRBD1 (6 bases). Germline CDR1 reads MNHEY; CDR2 reads SMNVEV (reference sequence). The V end was cut by 6 bases, the J end by 6 bases, with 15 bases between. The CDR3 runs to 14 residues. The CDR3 nucleotides are TGTGCCAGCAGCCACAGGGTAGCTTCCAATGAGCAGTTCTTC. This codes for CASSHRVASNEQFF.

The rearrangement uses TRBV6-2 or TRBV6-3 and TRBJ2-1; 8 nucleotides match TRBD2. V gave up 2 bases and J gave up 2 bases; unmatched junction bases: 2. Germline V CDR1 and CDR2: MNHEY, SVGEGT. The CDR3 loop spans 15 amino acids. CDR3 region: CASSYDGRAYNEQFF. CDR3 bases: TGTGCCAGCAGTTACGACGGGAGGGCCTACAATGAGCAGTTCTTC.

The chain couples TRBV7-3 to TRBJ2-5; the D gene is possibly TRBD2 (5 bases). The germline CDR1 and CDR2 sequences are SGHTA and FQGTGA. The CDR3 spans 14 residues. V was clipped by 5 bases and J by 4 bases, with 14 bases between them. For the CDR3, the DNA is TGTGCCAGCAGCCCCACGGGGAGTCGAGAGACCCAGTACTTC. The encoded protein is CASSPTGSRETQYF.

This clonotype was found many times. The rearrangement links TRBV27 to TRBJ1-6, with D maybe TRBD1 (6 bases). The CDR3 is made up of 12 amino acids. Germline V CDR1 and CDR2: MNHEY, SMNVEV (reference sequence). V was pared by 3 bases and J by 9 bases, with 6 bases between. This chain's CDR3 is CASSFRGSPLHF. The CDR3 nucleotides are TGTGCCAGCAGTTTCAGGGGTTCACCCCTCCACTTT.

The table lists this clonotype with a few counts. The V and J genes are TRBV4-2 and TRBJ2-7, with 8 bases fitting TRBD2. J gave up 4 bases and V 3 bases, and 8 bases lay outside the gene matches. CDR1 and CDR2 (germline): LGHNA, YNFKEQ. The CDR3 has 15 residues. CDR3 protein: CASSHSSGATYEQYF. CDR3 sequence (DNA): TGTGCCAGCAGCCATAGTAGCGGGGCCACGTACGAGCAGTACTTC.

The rearrangement uses TRBV20-1 and TRBJ2-3, with D possibly being TRBD1 (6 bases). Per germline, CDR1 DFQATT and CDR2 SNEGSKA (reference sequence). Trimming shortened V by 3 bases and J by 4 bases, and 11 bases separated the two germline ends. The CDR3 totals 13 residues. CDR3 amino acids: CSASAGAPDTQYF. Here the CDR3 DNA reads TGCAGTGCTAGTGCAGGGGCCCCAGATACGCAGTATTTT.

This clonotype was counted a few times. The V gene is TRBV7-9, the J gene TRBJ1-2; 7 bases match TRBD1. CDR3 size: 17 residues. The germline V gene encodes CDR1 SEHNR and CDR2 FQNEAQ (reference sequence). Trimming removed 6 bases from V and 5 bases from J; junction bases left unmatched: 18. The CDR3 DNA sequence: TGTGCCAGCAGACCTCCTGGGACAGCCCGGGGGGATTATGGCTACACCTTC. Translating it yields CASRPPGTARGDYGYTF.

The V and J genes are TRBV5-1 and TRBJ2-5; 8 bases line up with TRBD1. The CDR3 runs 15 residues. Unmatched junction bases numbered 2, after V lost 0 bases and J lost 1 base. Germline CDR1 is SGHRS and CDR2 is YFSETQ. The CDR3 DNA reads as TGCGCCAGCAGCTTGGGGGGACAGGCCCAAGAGACCCAGTACTTC. Protein sequence: CASSLGGQAQETQYF. Filled out from reference TRBV5-1 and TRBJ2-5, the complete variable domain reads KAGVTQTPRYLIKTRGQQVTLSCSPISGHRSVSWYQQTPGQGLQFLFEYFSETQRNKGNFPGRFSGRQFSNSRSEMNVSTLELGDSALYLCASSLGGQAQETQYFGPGTRLLVL.

Ten or more counts support this clonotype. The rearrangement uses TRBV2 and TRBJ2-3; D is unclear. Between the trimmed V and J ends, which lost 7 bases and 2 bases, there was a span of 13 bases. The germline V gene has CDR1 SNHLY and CDR2 FYNNEI. The CDR3 covers 14 residues. The CDR3 nucleotides read TGTGCCAGCAAGGCCCCCCTCACCACAGATACGCAGTATTTT. Amino acids: CASKAPLTTDTQYF.

In this sample, this clonotype turned up many times. The chain carries TRBV5-5 and TRBJ2-3, with 13 bases aligning to TRBD2. V lost 4 bases to trimming and J lost 8 bases; unmatched junction nucleotides: 10. Per germline, CDR1 SGHKS and CDR2 YYEKEE (reference sequence). This CDR3 comprises 16 residues. The CDR3 region is CASSVGTSGIQGTQYF. The DNA for the CDR3 is TGTGCCAGCAGCGTAGGGACTAGCGGGATCCAGGGTACGCAGTATTTT.

The sample holds many counts of this clonotype. The V gene is TRBV13, the J gene TRBJ2-5; a weak D match, TRBD1 (5 bases). V dropped 3 bases and J dropped 4 bases, with 12 bases sitting between them. This CDR3 comprises 14 residues. CDR1 and CDR2 (germline): PRHDT, FYEKMQ (reference sequence). CDR3 protein: CASSFGRVGETQYF. CDR3 coding DNA: TGTGCCAGCAGCTTTGGCAGGGTGGGAGAGACCCAGTACTTC.

The chain links TRBV20-1 to TRBJ1-1, with D uncertain. Trimming took 5 bases from V and 1 from J, leaving 14 bases between them. The CDR3 runs to 14 residues. The germline V gene encodes CDR1 DFQATT and CDR2 SNEGSKA (reference sequence). The chain's CDR3 is CSAPNWVKNTEAFF. The DNA for the CDR3 is TGCAGTGCTCCGAATTGGGTTAAGAACACTGAAGCTTTCTTT.